The rows below give T cell receptor beta chains drawn from one sample of a study of blood T cell repertoires in COVID-19. Assay used: immunoSEQ multiplex PCR; TCRdb lists only in-frame clones, some missing. Of some 300,000 clones listed, 85% to 90% are singletons. Material for sequencing was PBMCs or T cells enriched from blood (not recorded which). These receptors came from a woman between 25 and 40 years old who had recovered from COVID-19. Each CDR3 is given with its conserved first and last residue. The D gene is left open where the match is weak. A row's size may be missing; if present it is once, few, many or a size class.

size: NA; V: TRBV25-1; D: NA; J: TRBJ1-2; DNA: TGTGCCACCTTCGGCTACACCTTC; CDR3: CATFGYTF
size: NA; V: TRBV7-2; D: NA; J: TRBJ1-5; DNA: TGTGCCAGCAGCTTCGTCTATAATCAGCCCCAGCATTTT; CDR3: CASSFVYNQPQHF
size: NA; V: TRBV28; D: NA; J: TRBJ1-2; DNA: TGTGCCAGCACCTCCTGGGGGGGGGCTATGAAGGGCTACACCTTC; CDR3: CASTSWGGAMKGYTF
size: NA; V: TRBV19; D: NA; J: TRBJ1-1; DNA: TGTGCCAGTAGTAGGGGGGGACTAAAAAAGAGGGGAACTGAAGCTTTCTTT; CDR3: CASSRGGLKKRGTEAFF
size: NA; V: TRBV28; D: NA; J: TRBJ2-1; DNA: TGTGCCAGCAGTGACGACAGCTACAATGAGCAGTTCTTC; CDR3: CASSDDSYNEQFF
size: NA; V: TRBV5-4; D: NA; J: TRBJ2-5; DNA: TGTGCCAGCAGCTCGGGGGACGCGAGGGCGTTCGAAGAGACCCAGTACTTC; CDR3: CASSSGDARAFEETQYF
size: NA; V: TRBV7-9; D: NA; J: TRBJ2-7; DNA: TGTGCCAGCAGCTATCGGGCGGGGACGGGTACGGGGCAGTACTTC; CDR3: CASSYRAGTGTGQYF
size: NA; V: TRBV4-1; D: NA; J: TRBJ1-4; DNA: TGCGCCAGCAGCCAAATCGGGGGGGAGGAACTGTTTTTT; CDR3: CASSQIGGEELFF
size: NA; V: TRBV5-4; D: NA; J: TRBJ2-3; DNA: TGTGCCAGCAGCTTTTGGAGTTCCGCAGATACGCAGTATTTT; CDR3: CASSFWSSADTQYF
size: NA; V: TRBV4-1; D: NA; J: TRBJ2-4; DNA: TGCGCCAGCAGCCACCCTATAGCCAAAAACATTCAGTACTTC; CDR3: CASSHPIAKNIQYF
size: NA; V: TRBV9; D: NA; J: TRBJ2-7; DNA: TGTGCCAGCAGCGTAGGACTGAGTTACCGCCCCCTCGAGCAGTACTTC; CDR3: CASSVGLSYRPLEQYF
size: NA; V: TRBV4-2; D: NA; J: TRBJ1-6; DNA: TGTGCCAGCAGGTCGGGACAACCTAATTCACCCCTCCACTTT; CDR3: CASRSGQPNSPLHF
size: NA; V: TRBV4-1; D: NA; J: TRBJ1-3; DNA: TGCGCCAGCAGCTATACCGCGGGAGCTGGAAACACCATATATTTT; CDR3: CASSYTAGAGNTIYF
size: NA; V: TRBV18; D: NA; J: TRBJ2-1; DNA: TGTGCCAGCTCACCACGCGTCCTTACCCAGGGAAATGAGCAGTTCTTC; CDR3: CASSPRVLTQGNEQFF
size: NA; V: TRBV6-5; D: TRBD2; J: TRBJ2-5; DNA: TGTGCCAGCAGTTACACGGGAGGGCCAGAGACCCAGTACTTC; CDR3: CASSYTGGPETQYF
size: NA; V: TRBV15; D: NA; J: TRBJ2-1; DNA: TGTGCCACCAGCAGAGACCCCCCCTCGGGGTCCTACAATGAGCAGTTCTTC; CDR3: CATSRDPPSGSYNEQFF
size: NA; V: TRBV3-1/TRBV3-2; D: NA; J: TRBJ2-7; DNA: TGTGCCAGCAGCCAAGGAGCTAGCAATGCCTACGAGCAGTACTTC; CDR3: CASSQGASNAYEQYF
size: NA; V: TRBV3-1/TRBV3-2; D: TRBD1; J: TRBJ1-2; DNA: TGTGCCAGCAGCCAACGAGGGACAGGGGGGAAAGGCTACACCTTC; CDR3: CASSQRGTGGKGYTF
size: NA; V: TRBV18; D: NA; J: TRBJ1-5; DNA: TGTGCCAGCTCACCACCAGCCACCGCGGGACTCGGCATTTTTAATCAGCCCCAGCATTTT; CDR3: CASSPPATAGLGIFNQPQHF
size: NA; V: TRBV5-1; D: TRBD1; J: TRBJ1-4; DNA: TGCGCCAGCAGCTCGTCAGGGACAGAGGGTAATGAAAAACTGTTTTTT; CDR3: CASSSSGTEGNEKLFF
size: NA; V: TRBV5-4; D: TRBD2; J: TRBJ2-2; DNA: TGTGCCAGCAGCTTGGTGCTAGCGGGGTTCGGCGGGGAGCTGTTTTTT; CDR3: CASSLVLAGFGGELFF
size: NA; V: TRBV5-1; D: NA; J: TRBJ1-6; DNA: TGCGCCAGCAGCTTGAGGGGTTTACAGGGCGATTCACCCCTCCACTTT; CDR3: CASSLRGLQGDSPLHF
size: NA; V: TRBV12-3/TRBV12-4; D: NA; J: TRBJ1-1; DNA: TGTGCCAGCAGTTATGACAGAGACACTGAAGCTTTCTTT; CDR3: CASSYDRDTEAFF
size: NA; V: TRBV3-1/TRBV3-2; D: NA; J: TRBJ2-3; DNA: TGTGCCAGCAGCCAGGACTCCCGTACGCAGTATTTT; CDR3: CASSQDSRTQYF
size: once; V: TRBV6-2/TRBV6-3; D: TRBD2; J: TRBJ2-1; DNA: TGTGCCAGCAGTTACCTGGGACTAGTCTACAATGAGCAGTTCTTC; CDR3: CASSYLGLVYNEQFF
size: NA; V: TRBV6-5; D: NA; J: TRBJ1-1; DNA: TGTGCCAGCAGTTACTTGGACAGAATAACCGCCGCTGAAGCTTTCTTT; CDR3: CASSYLDRITAAEAFF
size: once; V: TRBV29-1; D: TRBD1; J: TRBJ2-7; DNA: TGCAGCCCGAACGGACAGGGTGCCTGCCTAAACTATCCCCGCTTTTACGAGCAGTACTTC; CDR3: CSPNGQGACLNYPRFYEQYF
size: NA; V: TRBV5-1; D: NA; J: TRBJ2-3; DNA: TGCGCCAGCAGCTTGGGGGGTCGGACATACACAGATACGCAGTATTTT; CDR3: CASSLGGRTYTDTQYF
size: NA; V: TRBV18; D: NA; J: TRBJ2-2; DNA: TGTGCCAGCTCACGCGAGCTGGGAGGTCCTGGGGAGCTGTTTTTT; CDR3: CASSRELGGPGELFF
size: NA; V: TRBV5-1; D: NA; J: TRBJ1-2; DNA: TGCGCCAGCAGCTCCCAGGTTATGGGGCCATACTCTCTATATTCCTATGGCTACACCTTC; CDR3: CASSSQVMGPYSLYSYGYTF
size: once; V: TRBV25-1; D: NA; J: TRBJ2-7; DNA: TGTGCCAGCAGTCGAGGGCTCAAGGCTTACTACGAGCAGTACTTC; CDR3: CASSRGLKAYYEQYF
size: NA; V: TRBV27; D: NA; J: TRBJ2-5; DNA: TGTGCCAGCAGTTTGCAGAGGGGGAAAGGGGAGACCCAGTACTTC; CDR3: CASSLQRGKGETQYF
size: NA; V: TRBV3-1/TRBV3-2; D: TRBD1; J: TRBJ2-7; DNA: TGTGCCAGCAGCTATGGGACAGTCTCCTACGAGCAGTACTTC; CDR3: CASSYGTVSYEQYF
size: NA; V: TRBV7-3; D: NA; J: TRBJ2-1; DNA: TGTGCCAGCAGCTTAACCCGCGACACGCTCTACAATGAGCAGTTCTTC; CDR3: CASSLTRDTLYNEQFF
size: NA; V: TRBV30; D: TRBD2; J: TRBJ2-5; DNA: TGTGCCTGGAACAGCGGGGGGAGGGCAGAGACCCAGTACTTC; CDR3: CAWNSGGRAETQYF
size: NA; V: TRBV10-3; D: TRBD1; J: TRBJ2-2; DNA: TGTGCCATCAGTGGTCTAAGAGGGACAGGGGGCTACGGGGAGCTGTTTTTT; CDR3: CAISGLRGTGGYGELFF
size: NA; V: TRBV6-5; D: TRBD1; J: TRBJ2-7; DNA: TGTGCCAGCAGTTACTCTTACAGGGGGCCCTCCTACGAGCAGTACTTC; CDR3: CASSYSYRGPSYEQYF
size: NA; V: TRBV5-4; D: TRBD2; J: TRBJ2-3; DNA: TGTGCCAGCAGCTCTGGACTAGCGGGAGAGAAAACAGATACGCAGTATTTT; CDR3: CASSSGLAGEKTDTQYF
size: NA; V: TRBV21-1; D: NA; J: TRBJ1-2; DNA: TGTGCCAGCAGCAAAGGGGGGACAGGCAGGGGTAACTATGGCTACACCTTC; CDR3: CASSKGGTGRGNYGYTF
size: NA; V: TRBV2; D: TRBD1; J: TRBJ1-1; DNA: TGTGCCAGCAGTACTACAGGGGGCGGATGGGACACTGAAGCTTTCTTT; CDR3: CASSTTGGGWDTEAFF
size: NA; V: TRBV28; D: NA; J: TRBJ2-1; DNA: TGTGCCAGCAGTTTGGGGACTCCTAATGAGCAGTTCTTC; CDR3: CASSLGTPNEQFF